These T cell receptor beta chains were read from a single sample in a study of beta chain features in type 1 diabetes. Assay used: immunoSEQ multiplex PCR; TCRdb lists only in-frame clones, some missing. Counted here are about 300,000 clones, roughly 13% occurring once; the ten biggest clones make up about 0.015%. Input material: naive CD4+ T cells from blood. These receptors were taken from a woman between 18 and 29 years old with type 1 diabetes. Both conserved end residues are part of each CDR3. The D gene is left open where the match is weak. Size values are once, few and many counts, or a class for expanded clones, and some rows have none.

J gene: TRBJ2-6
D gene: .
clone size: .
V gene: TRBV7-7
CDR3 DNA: TGTGCCAGCAGCCAAGAACAGGGAACCCCTGGGGCCAACGTCCTGACTTTC
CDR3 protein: CASSQEQGTPGANVLTF

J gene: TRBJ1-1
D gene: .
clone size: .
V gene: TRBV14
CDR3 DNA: TGTGCCAGCAGCCTCGAACATCGGGTGAACACTGAAGCTTTCTTT
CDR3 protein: CASSLEHRVNTEAFF

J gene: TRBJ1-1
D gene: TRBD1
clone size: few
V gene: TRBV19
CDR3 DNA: TGTGCCAGTAGTCCGCGGGACAGGGGGACTGAAGCTTTCTTT
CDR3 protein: CASSPRDRGTEAFF

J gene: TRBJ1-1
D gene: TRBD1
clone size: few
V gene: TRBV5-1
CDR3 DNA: TGCGCCAGCAGCCCTACCGGGACAGTTGCTACTGAAGCTTTCTTT
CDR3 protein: CASSPTGTVATEAFF

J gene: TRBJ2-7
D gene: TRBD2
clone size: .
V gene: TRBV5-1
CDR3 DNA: TGCGCCAGCAGCTTGGCTGTATTAGCGGGAGTAGAAGAGCAGTACTTC
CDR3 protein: CASSLAVLAGVEEQYF

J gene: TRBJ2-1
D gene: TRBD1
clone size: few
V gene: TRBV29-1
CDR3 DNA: TGCAGCGCTGCGGACAGGGGGGAGTTCAATGAGCAGTTCTTC
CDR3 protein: CSAADRGEFNEQFF

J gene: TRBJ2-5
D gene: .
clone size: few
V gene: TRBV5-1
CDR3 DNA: TGCGCCAGCAGCTTGGTTCTAGCGCAAGAGACCCAGTACTTC
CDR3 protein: CASSLVLAQETQYF

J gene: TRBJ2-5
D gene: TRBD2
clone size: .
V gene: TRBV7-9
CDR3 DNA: TGTGCCAGCAGCTCTAGCCCGGGACTAGCGGGAGGAGGCCAAGAGACCCAGTACTTC
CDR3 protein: CASSSSPGLAGGGQETQYF

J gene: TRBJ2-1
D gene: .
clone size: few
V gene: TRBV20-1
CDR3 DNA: TGCAGTGCTAGGAGGCTGAATGAGCAGTTCTTC
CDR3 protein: CSARRLNEQFF

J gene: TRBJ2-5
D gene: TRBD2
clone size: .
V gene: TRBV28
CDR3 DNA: TGTGCCAGCAGTTTATTAGACGGGAGGGCCGGAGAGACCCAGTACTTC
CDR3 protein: CASSLLDGRAGETQYF

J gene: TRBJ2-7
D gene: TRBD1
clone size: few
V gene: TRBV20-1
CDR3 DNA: TGCCGCCCTGGGACAGACTACGAGCAGTACTTC
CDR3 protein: CRPGTDYEQYF

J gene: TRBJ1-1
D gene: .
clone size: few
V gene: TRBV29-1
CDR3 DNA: TGCAGCGTTGTTAGGCAGCCGATGGGACAAAGCGAAGCTTTCTTT
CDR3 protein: CSVVRQPMGQSEAFF

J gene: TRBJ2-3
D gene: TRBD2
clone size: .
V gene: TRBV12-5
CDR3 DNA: TGTGCTAGTGGCTCCCGTCCGGGACTAGCGGATACGCAGTATTTT
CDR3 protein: CASGSRPGLADTQYF

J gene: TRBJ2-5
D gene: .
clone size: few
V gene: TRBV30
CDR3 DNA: TGTGCCTGGCAGACAGCGGAGACCCAGTACTTC
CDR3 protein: CAWQTAETQYF

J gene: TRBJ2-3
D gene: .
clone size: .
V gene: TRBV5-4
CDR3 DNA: TGTGCCAGCAGCCAAACACTAGCAGATACGCAGTATTTT
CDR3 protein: CASSQTLADTQYF

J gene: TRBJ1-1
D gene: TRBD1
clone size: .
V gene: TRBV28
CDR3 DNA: TGTGCCAGCAGTACCGGGACAGTAAACACTGAAGCTTTCTTT
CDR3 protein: CASSTGTVNTEAFF

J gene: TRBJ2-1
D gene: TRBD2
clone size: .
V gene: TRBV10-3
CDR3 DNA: TGTGCCATCAGTGGTAGCGGGAGTTACAATGAGCAGTTCTTC
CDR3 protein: CAISGSGSYNEQFF

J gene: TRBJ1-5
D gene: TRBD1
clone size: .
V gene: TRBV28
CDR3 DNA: TGTGCCAGCCGGACAGGGGTAGGTCAGCCCCAGCATTTT
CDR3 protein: CASRTGVGQPQHF

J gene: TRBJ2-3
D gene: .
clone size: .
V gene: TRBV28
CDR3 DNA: TGTGCCAGCAGCCTAGCCTGGCTAGCGAGCACAGATACGCAGTATTTT
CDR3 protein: CASSLAWLASTDTQYF

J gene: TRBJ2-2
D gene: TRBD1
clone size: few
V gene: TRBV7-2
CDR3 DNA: TGTGCCAGCAGCACCCGACAGGGCTTTAACACCGGGGAGCTGTTTTTT
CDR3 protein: CASSTRQGFNTGELFF

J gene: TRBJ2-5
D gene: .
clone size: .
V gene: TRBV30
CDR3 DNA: TGTGCCTGGAGTGTACGGGGTGGAGAGACCCAGTACTTC
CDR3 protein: CAWSVRGGETQYF

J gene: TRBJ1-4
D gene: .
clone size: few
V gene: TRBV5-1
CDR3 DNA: TGCGCCAGCAGCTCGGACGGACTTAATGAAAAACTGTTTTTT
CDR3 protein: CASSSDGLNEKLFF

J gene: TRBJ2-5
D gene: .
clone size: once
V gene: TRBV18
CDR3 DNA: TGTGCCAGCTCACCACCGTCAGGGTCTGTAGAGACCCAGTACTTC
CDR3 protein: CASSPPSGSVETQYF

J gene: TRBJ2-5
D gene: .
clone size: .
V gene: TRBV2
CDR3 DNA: TGTGCCAGCAGGCGGGAGACCCAGTACTTC
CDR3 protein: CASRRETQYF

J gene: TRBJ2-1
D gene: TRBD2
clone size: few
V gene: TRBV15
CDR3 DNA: TGTGCCACCAGTGAGTCTAGCGGGAATGAGGAGCAGTTCTTC
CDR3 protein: CATSESSGNEEQFF

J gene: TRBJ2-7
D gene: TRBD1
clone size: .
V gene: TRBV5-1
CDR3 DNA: TGCGCCAGCAGCTTGGACGACAGGGGGCTCGAGCAGTACTTC
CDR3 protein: CASSLDDRGLEQYF

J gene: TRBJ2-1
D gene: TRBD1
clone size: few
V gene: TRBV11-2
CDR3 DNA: TGTGCCAGCAGCTCTCGGGACAGGGGGGGCAATGAGCAGTTCTTC
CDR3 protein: CASSSRDRGGNEQFF

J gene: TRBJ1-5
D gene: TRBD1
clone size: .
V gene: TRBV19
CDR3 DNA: TGTGCCAGTAGAACAGGGGGGCCCGGTGGGTCCCAGCATTTT
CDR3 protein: CASRTGGPGGSQHF

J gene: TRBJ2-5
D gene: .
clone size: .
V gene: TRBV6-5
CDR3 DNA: TGTGCCAGCAGTCCACTTACTAGGAAAGAGACCCAGTACTTC
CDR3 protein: CASSPLTRKETQYF

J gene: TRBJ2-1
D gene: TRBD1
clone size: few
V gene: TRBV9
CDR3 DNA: TGTGCCAGCAGCGTAGTGGGGGTGGGGACAGGGATTCGTGAGCAGTTCTTC
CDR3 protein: CASSVVGVGTGIREQFF

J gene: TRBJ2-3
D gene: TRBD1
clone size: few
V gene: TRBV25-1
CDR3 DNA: TGTGCCAGCAGCGCTAGTCCGGGACAGGGGCAGGGAGATACGCAGTATTTT
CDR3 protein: CASSASPGQGQGDTQYF

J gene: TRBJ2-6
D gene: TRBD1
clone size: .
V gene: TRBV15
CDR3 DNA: TGTGCCACCAGCACGGGACAGGGGATCGCTGGGGCCAACGTCCTGACTTTC
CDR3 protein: CATSTGQGIAGANVLTF

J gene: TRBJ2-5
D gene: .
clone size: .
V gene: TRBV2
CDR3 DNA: TGTGCCAGCAGCGTTCCGGACACACAAGAGACCCAGTACTTC
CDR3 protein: CASSVPDTQETQYF

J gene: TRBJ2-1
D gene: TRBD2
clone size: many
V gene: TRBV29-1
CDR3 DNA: TGCAGCGTTGGGCGGGGACTAGCGGGAGTTCCGTTCTTC
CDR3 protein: CSVGRGLAGVPFF

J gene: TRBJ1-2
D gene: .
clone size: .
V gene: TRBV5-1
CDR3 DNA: TGCGCCAGCAGCTCCACAGGGACTAACTATGGCTACACCTTC
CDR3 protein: CASSSTGTNYGYTF

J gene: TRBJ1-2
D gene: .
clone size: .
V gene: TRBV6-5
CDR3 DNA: TGTGCCAGCAGGCGAGGACAGATTAACTATGGCTACACCTTC
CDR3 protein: CASRRGQINYGYTF

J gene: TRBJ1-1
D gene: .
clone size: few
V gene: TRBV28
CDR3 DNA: TGTGCCAGCAGTTTACTAGGCAGGACTTACACTGAAGCTTTCTTT
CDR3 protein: CASSLLGRTYTEAFF

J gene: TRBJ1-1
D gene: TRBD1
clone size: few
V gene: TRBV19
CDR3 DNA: TGTGCCAGTAGTAGTTCCGGGACAGTTAACACTGAAGCTTTCTTT
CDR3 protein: CASSSSGTVNTEAFF

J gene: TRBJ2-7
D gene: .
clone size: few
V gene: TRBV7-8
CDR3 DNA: TGTGCCAGCAGCTTCGCGGAGGGGTCCTCCTACGAGCAGTACTTC
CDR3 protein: CASSFAEGSSYEQYF

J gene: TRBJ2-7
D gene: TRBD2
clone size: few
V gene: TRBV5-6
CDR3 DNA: TGTGCCAGCAGACAAGGGGGACTAGCGGGAACCTACGAGCAGTACTTC
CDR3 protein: CASRQGGLAGTYEQYF

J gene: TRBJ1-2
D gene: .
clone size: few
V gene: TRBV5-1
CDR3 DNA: TGCGCCAGCAGCGCCACAGGTTACTATGGCTACACCTTC
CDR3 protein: CASSATGYYGYTF

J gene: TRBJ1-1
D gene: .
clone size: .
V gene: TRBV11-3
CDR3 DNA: TGTGCCAGCAGCTTAGCTCGCACTGAAGCTTTCTTT
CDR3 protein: CASSLARTEAFF

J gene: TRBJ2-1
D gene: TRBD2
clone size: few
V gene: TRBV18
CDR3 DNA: TGTGCCAGCTCACCAAGACTAGCGGGAGGGCCTTGGGATGAGCAGTTCTTC
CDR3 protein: CASSPRLAGGPWDEQFF

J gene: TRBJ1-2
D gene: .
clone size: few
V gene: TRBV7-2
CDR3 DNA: TGTGCCAGCAGTAACAATCAGGGGAACTATGGCTACACCTTC
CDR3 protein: CASSNNQGNYGYTF

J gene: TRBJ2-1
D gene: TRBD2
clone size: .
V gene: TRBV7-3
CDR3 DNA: TGTGCCAGCAGCGCAAGCGGGAGGGCCTACAATGAGCAGTTCTTC
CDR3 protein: CASSASGRAYNEQFF

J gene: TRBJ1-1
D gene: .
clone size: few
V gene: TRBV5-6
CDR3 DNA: TGTGCCAGCAGCTCGGGACGGGAGGTGTACATGAACACTGAAGCTTTCTTT
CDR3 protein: CASSSGREVYMNTEAFF

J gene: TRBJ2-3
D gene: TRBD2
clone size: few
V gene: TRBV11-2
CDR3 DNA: TGTGCCAGCAGCTTAGTAGCGGGAGGGAGGTATACGCAGTATTTT
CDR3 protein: CASSLVAGGRYTQYF

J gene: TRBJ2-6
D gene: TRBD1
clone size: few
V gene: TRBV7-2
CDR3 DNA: TGTGCCAGCAGGCGACCGGGACAGGGGACGGGTGGGGCCAACGTCCTGACTTTC
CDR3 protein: CASRRPGQGTGGANVLTF

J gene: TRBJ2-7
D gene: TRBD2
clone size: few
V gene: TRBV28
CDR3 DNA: TGTGCCAGCTCACCGGGAGGGGACTACCGCGAGCAGTACTTC
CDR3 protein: CASSPGGDYREQYF

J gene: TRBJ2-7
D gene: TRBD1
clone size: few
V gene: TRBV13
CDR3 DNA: TGTGCCAGCAGCTTAGCCTCAGGGGGCTATCGCTACGAGCAGTACTTC
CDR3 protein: CASSLASGGYRYEQYF

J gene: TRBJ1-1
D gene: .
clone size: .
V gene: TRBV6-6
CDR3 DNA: TGTGCCAGCAGTCCCAGTGGTCGAATCGCTGAAGCTTTCTTT
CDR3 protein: CASSPSGRIAEAFF

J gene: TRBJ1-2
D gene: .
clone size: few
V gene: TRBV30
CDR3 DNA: TGTGCCTGGAGTGGCTCACAGGGTTCTAACTATGGCTACACCTTC
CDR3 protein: CAWSGSQGSNYGYTF

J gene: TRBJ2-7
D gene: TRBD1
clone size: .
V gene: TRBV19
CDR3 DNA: TGTGCCAGTAGTATACAGGGGGCGACCTACGAGCAGTACTTC
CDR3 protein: CASSIQGATYEQYF

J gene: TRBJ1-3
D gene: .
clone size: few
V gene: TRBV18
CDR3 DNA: TGTGCCAGCTCACTCGAGACAGCGTCTGGAAACACCATATATTTT
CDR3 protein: CASSLETASGNTIYF